These 18 T cell receptor beta chains originate from one sample sequenced in a study of shared clonotypes between healthy human individuals (dated by TCRdb to the early 2020s). The library was generated by the immunoSEQ multiplex PCR assay. Held by TCRdb, this immuneACCESS table contains in-frame sequences only and omits some clones. Under half of the omission traces to an unresolved V gene where checked; the cause of the rest is unknown. This sample lists over 700,000 clones; 72% were detected once. The ten largest clones take up around 1.7% of the sample. Input material: memory CD4+ T cells sorted from blood. Reading the label with the study, this specimen's cell subset or site is: CD45RA-negative fraction. These receptors were taken from a woman in her twenties or thirties in good health.

V usage is TRBV27 and J usage is TRBJ1-2, with D unresolved. The CDR3 loop spans 11 amino acids. Trimming removed 10 bases from V and 7 bases from J, with 13 bases in between. Germline CDR1 and CDR2: MNHEY and SMNVEV (reference sequence). As DNA, the CDR3 is TGTGCCACTTCCCCAAGCTGTGGCTACACCTTC. Its translation: CATSPSCGYTF.

Details on this clone: Compared with germline, one end of the junction differs, possibly owing to a read error. This sample also contains other DNA sequences that code for the same CDR3. This chain links TRBV7-9 with TRBJ2-3; a possible D gene is TRBD2 (5 bases). Germline CDR1 is SEHNR and CDR2 is FQNEAQ (reference sequence). CDR3 length: 13 amino acids. The CDR3 is CASNGGSTDTQYF. The CDR3 DNA reads as TGTGCTAGCAACGGCGGGAGCACAGATACGCAGTATTTT.

V is TRBV11-2 and J is TRBJ2-6; D gene unclear. Germline CDR1 and CDR2: SGHAT and FQNNGV. CDR3 length equals 16 residues. Deletions cut 6 bases from V and 0 bases from J, with 12 bases between. The CDR3: CASRAPGLSGANVLTF. The CDR3 DNA sequence: TGTGCCAGCAGGGCACCGGGCCTCTCTGGGGCCAACGTCCTGACTTTC.

V usage is TRBV11-2 and J usage is TRBJ1-5; weak D call: TRBD1 (5 bases). This CDR3 is built from 14 residues. V lost 1 base, J lost 7 bases, and 11 bases lay in between. Germline V gene data show CDR1 as SGHAT and CDR2 as FQNNGV. CDR3 DNA: TGTGCCAGCAGCTTAGGGGGGTCACGGCAGCCCCAGCATTTT. Translation: CASSLGGSRQPQHF. Full variable domain (rest looked up from reference TRBV11-2 and TRBJ1-5): EAGVAQSPRYKIIEKRQSVAFWCNPISGHATLYWYQQILGQGPKLLIQFQNNGVVDDSQLPKDRFSAERLKGVDSTLKIQPAKLEDSAVYLCASSLGGSRQPQHFGDGTRLSIL.

This clone appeared a single time. V gene TRBV30 combines with J gene TRBJ2-5; D may be TRBD2 (5 bases). From germline, CDR1 is GTSNPN and CDR2 SVGIG (reference sequence). Trimming stripped 0 bases from V and 1 base from J, with 6 bases between. The CDR3 consists of 13 residues. CDR3 bases: TGTGCCTGGAGTGTCGGGGTCCAAGAGACCCAGTACTTC. Translation gives CAWSVGVQETQYF.

The chain employs TRBV28 and TRBJ1-2; D gene ambiguous. Trimming took off 2 bases at V and 2 bases at J, with 15 bases between the two ends. This CDR3 is 16 amino acids long. CDR1 and CDR2 (germline): MDHEN, SYDVKM. The CDR3 DNA reads as TGTGCCAGCAGTTTACGAGACAAAACCCTAAACTATGGCTACACCTTC. It yields the protein CASSLRDKTLNYGYTF.

This clone has only a few counts. This chain links TRBV2 with TRBJ2-1, with 9 positions matching TRBD2. Trimming at V came to 2 bases and at J to 5 bases, leaving 7 bases not matched to a gene. The CDR3 has 16 amino acids. From germline, CDR1 is SNHLY and CDR2 FYNNEI. The CDR3 region is CASSELAGGPDNEQFF. The CDR3 DNA reads TGTGCCAGCAGTGAACTGGCGGGAGGGCCAGACAATGAGCAGTTCTTC.

The rearrangement links TRBV28 to TRBJ2-3; D is ambiguous. Germline V CDR1 and CDR2: MDHEN, SYDVKM. This CDR3 has 13 residues. The V end was cut by 7 bases, the J end by 7 bases, with 15 bases between. The CDR3 protein is CASMTPGVHTQYF. CDR3 sequence (DNA): TGTGCCAGCATGACCCCCGGAGTCCATACGCAGTATTTT.

This clone showed up just a few times. The chain uses TRBV10-3 and TRBJ1-5; TRBD1 matches at 7 bases. Germline CDR1 ENHRY, CDR2 SYGVKD. Trimming took 10 bases from V and 4 from J; bases not matched to a gene: 7. The CDR3 runs 13 residues. CDR3 residues: CATQGQQNQPQHF. The CDR3 DNA reads TGTGCCACCCAGGGACAGCAAAATCAGCCCCAGCATTTT.

The chain carries TRBV9 and TRBJ2-5; 8 positions match TRBD1. From germline, CDR1 is SGDLS and CDR2 YYNGEE. With V trimmed by 4 bases and J by 6 bases, 17 bases remained unmatched. The CDR3 loop spans 17 amino acids. The CDR3 bases are TGTGCCAGCAGCCCCGGACAGGGTGTCCAAATGTCGCAGACCCAGTACTTC. Translating gives CASSPGQGVQMSQTQYF.

The chain carries TRBV9 and TRBJ1-5, with 10 bases fitting TRBD1. Losses at the gene ends were 4 bases for V and 0 bases for J; bases not matched to a gene: 7. Germline V gene sequence: CDR1 SGDLS, CDR2 YYNGEE. The CDR3 extends over 17 amino acids. CDR3 bases: TGTGCCAGCAGCCCCGGGGGACAGGGGTATAGCAATCAGCCCCAGCATTTT. As protein: CASSPGGQGYSNQPQHF.

This chain's CDR3 is CASSLRSGGSYNEQFF. As DNA, the CDR3 is TGTGCCAGCAGCTTAAGAAGCGGGGGCTCCTACAATGAGCAGTTCTTC. V usage is TRBV11-2 and J usage is TRBJ2-1, with 8 bases identical to TRBD2. J lost 0 bases, V lost 2 bases, and 3 bases had no gene match. The CDR3 is made up of 16 amino acids. The germline CDR1 and CDR2 sequences are SGHAT and FQNNGV.

V gene TRBV11-2 combines with J gene TRBJ1-2; 7 bases line up with TRBD1. This CDR3 comprises 14 residues. Per germline, CDR1 SGHAT and CDR2 FQNNGV. J gave up 3 bases and V 4 bases, and 5 bases lay outside the gene matches. In DNA form, the CDR3 reads TGTGCCAGCAGCTCAAATACAGGGGACTATGGCTACACCTTC. Protein product: CASSSNTGDYGYTF.

Notes on this clone: At one boundary the junction diverges from the germline segment, which might be a read error. The chain links TRBV29-1 to TRBJ2-1; 7 positions agree with TRBD2. The CDR3 totals 12 residues. Germline values: CDR1 SQVTM, CDR2 ANQGSEA. As DNA, the CDR3 is TGCAGCGTTGGTAGCGGGTACAGTGAGCAGTTCTTC. Its protein is CSVGSGYSEQFF.

The chain links TRBV14 to TRBJ1-4; perhaps TRBD1 as D (5 bases). CDR1 is SGHDN and CDR2 is FVKESK in the germline V gene. The CDR3 loop spans 13 amino acids. V lost 4 bases and J lost 7, with 10 bases in between. The CDR3: CASSRGAGEKLFF. CDR3 sequence (DNA): TGTGCCAGCAGCCGCGGGGCAGGTGAAAAACTGTTTTTT.

This clone was detected many times. This chain connects TRBV27 to TRBJ2-3; 8 bases map to TRBD2. CDR1 and CDR2 from the germline V gene are MNHEY and SMNVEV (reference sequence). V lost 6 bases, J lost 11 bases, and 16 bases stayed unmatched. The CDR3 sequence is 15 residues long. The chain's CDR3 is CASRELGREDPKQYF. CDR3 DNA sequence: TGTGCCAGCAGGGAGCTTGGGCGGGAGGATCCTAAGCAGTATTTT.

This rearrangement joins TRBV28 to TRBJ2-7; 8 bases agree with TRBD2. The CDR3 sequence is 14 residues long. V trimming: 6 bases; J trimming: 6 bases; junction bases outside the gene matches: 10. The germline V gene has CDR1 MDHEN and CDR2 SYDVKM. This chain's CDR3 is CASRSSGGRFEQYF. For the CDR3, the DNA is TGTGCCAGCAGATCGAGCGGGGGAAGGTTCGAGCAGTACTTC.

The chain employs TRBV2 and TRBJ1-2; no firm D call. This CDR3 is built from 14 residues. CDR1 is SNHLY and CDR2 is FYNNEI in the germline V gene. Trimming took off 4 bases at V and 0 bases at J, with 9 bases between the two ends. The CDR3 protein is CASSAGPSNYGYTF. The CDR3 DNA follows: TGTGCCAGCAGTGCCGGGCCTTCTAACTATGGCTACACCTTC.